This T cell receptor (beta chain) came from a study of blood T cell repertoires in COVID-19. The wider study: There were acute and convalescent COVID-19 samples, and they came from the United States, Italy and Spain.

The junction had 8 bases not matched to a gene; V was cut back by 4 bases and J by 0 bases. CDR1 is LGHDT and CDR2 is YNNKEL in the germline V gene (reference sequence). The CDR3 is 17 amino acids. Original data processing: The assay estimated nucleated cells by amplifying reference gene primers. Method: immunoSEQ multiplex PCR; TCRdb's copy keeps in-frame clones and lacks some. V, J and clone size were drawn from that table, and D and trimming were deduced from the DNA. The table has under 250,000 clones, roughly four fifths seen once; the top ten hold 7.6%. The sequence was obtained from a woman between 45 and 60 years old with active or convalescent COVID-19. The sequenced material came from peripheral blood. The chain couples TRBV3-1 (or the pseudogene TRBV3-2) to TRBJ1-3, with 8 positions matching TRBD1. The CDR3 nucleotides are TGTGCCAGCAGCCGACCCAGGACAGGGAACTCTGGAAACACCATATATTTT. The encoded protein is CASSRPRTGNSGNTIYF.